This TCR beta chain was sequenced during a study of shared clonotypes between healthy human individuals. Produced via immunoSEQ multiplex PCR; TCRdb's table is partial and in-frame only. This sample has 650,000 to 800,000 clones, with around 70% found just once. This CDR3 has 15 amino acids. The V gene lost 1 base and the J gene lost 2 bases, with 12 bases spanning the gap. CDR1 and CDR2 from the germline V gene are SGHDN and FVKESK. Study-level points and caveats: Naive subsets generally had larger estimated richness than memory subsets.

On this clone itself: Antigen: not known.

The gene calls are TRBV14 and TRBJ2-7; D is undetermined. The sample comprised memory CD4+ T cells sorted from blood. Specified subset: CD45RA-negative fraction. This receptor was identified in a woman aged 30 to 39 in good health. The CDR3 here is CASSQGKSPTYEQYF. DNA of the CDR3: TGTGCCAGCAGCCAAGGAAAAAGTCCGACCTACGAGCAGTACTTC.